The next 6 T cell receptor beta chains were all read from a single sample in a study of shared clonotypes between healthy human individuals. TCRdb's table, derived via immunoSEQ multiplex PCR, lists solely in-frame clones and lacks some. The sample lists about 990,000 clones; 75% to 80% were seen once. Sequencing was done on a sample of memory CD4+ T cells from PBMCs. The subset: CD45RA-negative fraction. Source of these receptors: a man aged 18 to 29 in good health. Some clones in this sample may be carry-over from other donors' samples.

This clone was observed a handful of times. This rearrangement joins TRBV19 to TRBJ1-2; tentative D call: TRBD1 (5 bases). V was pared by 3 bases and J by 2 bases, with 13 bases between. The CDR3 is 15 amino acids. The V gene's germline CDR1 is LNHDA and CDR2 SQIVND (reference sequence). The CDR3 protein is CASSILGTENYGYTF. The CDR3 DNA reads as TGTGCCAGTAGTATTCTCGGGACGGAAAACTATGGCTACACCTTC.

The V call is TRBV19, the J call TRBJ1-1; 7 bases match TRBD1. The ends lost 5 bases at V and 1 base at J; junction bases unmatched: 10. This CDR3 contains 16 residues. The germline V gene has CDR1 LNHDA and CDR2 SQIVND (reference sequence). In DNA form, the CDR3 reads TGTGCCAGTAGTTCCAACAGGGGCATCAGGAACACTGAAGCTTTCTTT. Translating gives CASSSNRGIRNTEAFF. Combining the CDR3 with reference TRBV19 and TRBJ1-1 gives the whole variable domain DGGITQSPKYLFRKEGQNVTLSCEQNLNHDAMYWYRQDPGQGLRLIYYSQIVNDFQKGDIAEGYSVSREKKESFPLTVTSAQKNPTAFYLCASSSNRGIRNTEAFFGQGTRLTVV.

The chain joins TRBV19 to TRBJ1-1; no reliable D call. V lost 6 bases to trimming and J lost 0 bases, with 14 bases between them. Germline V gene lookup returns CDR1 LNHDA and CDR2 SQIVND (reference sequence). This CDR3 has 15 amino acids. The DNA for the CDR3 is TGTGCCAGTAGAAACTACGGACGGCTGAACACTGAAGCTTTCTTT. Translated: CASRNYGRLNTEAFF.

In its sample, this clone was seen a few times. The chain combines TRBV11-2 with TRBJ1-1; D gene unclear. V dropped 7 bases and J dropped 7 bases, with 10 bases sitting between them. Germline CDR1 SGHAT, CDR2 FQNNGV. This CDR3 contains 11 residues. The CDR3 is CASIRGSEAFF. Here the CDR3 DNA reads TGTGCCAGCATCAGAGGCAGTGAAGCTTTCTTT. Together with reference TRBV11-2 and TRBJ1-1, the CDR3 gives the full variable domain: EAGVAQSPRYKIIEKRQSVAFWCNPISGHATLYWYQQILGQGPKLLIQFQNNGVVDDSQLPKDRFSAERLKGVDSTLKIQPAKLEDSAVYLCASIRGSEAFFGQGTRLTVV.

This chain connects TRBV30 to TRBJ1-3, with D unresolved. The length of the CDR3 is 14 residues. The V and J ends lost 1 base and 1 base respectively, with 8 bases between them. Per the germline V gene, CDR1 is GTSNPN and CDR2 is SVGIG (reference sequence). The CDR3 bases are TGTGCCTGGAGTGGGACCATTTCTGGAAACACCATATATTTT. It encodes CAWSGTISGNTIYF.

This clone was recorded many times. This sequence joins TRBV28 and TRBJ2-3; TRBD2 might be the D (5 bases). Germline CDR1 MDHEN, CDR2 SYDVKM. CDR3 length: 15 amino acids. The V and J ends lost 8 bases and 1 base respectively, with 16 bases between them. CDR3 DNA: TGTGCCAGCCAAACCGGCGGGCCTGGCACAGATACGCAGTATTTT. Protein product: CASQTGGPGTDTQYF.